The entry below describes one T cell receptor (beta chain). Its specificity is unknown. The ends lost 4 bases at V and 5 bases at J; junction bases unmatched: 16. Germline V lookup: CDR1 SQVTM, CDR2 ANQGSEA. This CDR3 contains 17 residues. The sample comes from a study of cytomegalovirus exposure and HLA in healthy donors. Vbeta (60) and Jbeta (13) primers were used in the PCR. Using immunoSEQ multiplex PCR, the repertoire was profiled, and TCRdb retains in-frame clones only, with some absent. The sample includes some 200,000 clones. Study results and caveats: Across donors, sequencing depth was assumed by presence/absence analyses to be roughly uniform. Upon later analysis, TCR association rates were observed to vary by HLA locus, being highest for DRB1 and lowest for HLA-C. Apparent HLA restriction characterized most CMV-associated TCR beta chains in a later analysis. The records held CMV serostatus as the only immune exposure information.

The chain links TRBV29-1 to TRBJ2-2; 7 bases align to TRBD2. Specimen: PBMCs. The sequence was collected from a young man in good health and CMV-seronegative. The DNA for the CDR3 is TGCAGCGTTGTCTGGGAGAGAGCGGGGCTCAGGACCGGGGAGCTGTTTTTT. Its protein is CSVVWERAGLRTGELFF.